This T cell receptor (beta chain) was observed in a study of CD8+ T cells in alopecia areata. Study-level findings and limits: Between patients, shared TCR sequences were less clear than in mice. This was possibly due in part to HLA diversity in the patient population. Expanded CD8+ clones among the top 100, as well as scalp clonality, were significantly decreased by tofacitinib.

Concerning this clone: What it binds is not known.

Extracted RNA was reverse transcribed into cDNA, the sequencing template. Assay: immunoSEQ multiplex PCR; the TCRdb copy retains only in-frame clones and omits some. The top ten hold about 15% of the sample, which has 65,000 to 75,000 clones, about 30% seen once. Treatment in this sample: oral pan-JAK inhibitor, 5-10 mg twice daily. Cell sorting on a FACSAria was used to separate CD4+ and CD8+ T cells from the PBMCs. The germline V gene has CDR1 GTSNPN and CDR2 SVGIG (reference sequence). The CDR3 is 13 amino acids. The ends were cut back, 1 base at V and 6 bases at J, with 13 bases in the middle. The receptor's source is a human donor with alopecia areata. The chain has TRBV30 and TRBJ2-7; D gene ambiguous. The specimen comprised CD8+ T cells sorted from blood, sampled at week 4, from a patient treated with tofacitinib. CDR3 bases: TGTGCCTGGAGTGCCGGCGACGCGGTCGAGCAGTACTTC. Translation: CAWSAGDAVEQYF.